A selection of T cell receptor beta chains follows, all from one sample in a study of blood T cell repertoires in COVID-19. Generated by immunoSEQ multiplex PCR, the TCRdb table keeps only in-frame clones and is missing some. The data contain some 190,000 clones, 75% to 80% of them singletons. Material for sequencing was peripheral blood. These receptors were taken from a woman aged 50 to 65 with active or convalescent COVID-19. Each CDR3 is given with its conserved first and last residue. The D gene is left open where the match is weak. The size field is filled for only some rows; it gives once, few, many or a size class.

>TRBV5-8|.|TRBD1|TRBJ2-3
CASSLWTGGNTDTQYF
TGTGCCAGCAGCTTGTGGACAGGGGGCAACACAGATACGCAGTATTTT
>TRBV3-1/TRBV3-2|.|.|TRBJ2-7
CASSQVAREQYF
TGTGCCAGCAGCCAAGTAGCACGGGAGCAGTACTTC
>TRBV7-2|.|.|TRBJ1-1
CASSLRGDLNTEAFF
TGTGCCAGCAGTTTACGAGGGGACTTGAACACTGAAGCTTTCTTT
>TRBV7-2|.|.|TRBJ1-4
CASSLGGVNEKLFF
TGTGCCAGCAGCTTAGGGGGAGTTAATGAAAAACTGTTTTTT
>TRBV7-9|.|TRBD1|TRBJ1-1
CASSLALIQGAAFF
TGTGCCAGCAGCTTAGCCTTAATACAGGGGGCGGCTTTCTTT
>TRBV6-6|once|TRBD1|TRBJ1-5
CASRRQGDQPQHF
TGTGCCAGCAGGAGACAGGGGGATCAGCCCCAGCATTTT
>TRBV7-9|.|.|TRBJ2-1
CASSLDPDRTYYNEQFF
TGTGCCAGCAGCTTAGATCCCGACAGGACTTACTACAATGAGCAGTTCTTC
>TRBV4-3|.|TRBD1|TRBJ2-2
CASSQTGGTTGELFF
TGCGCCAGCAGCCAGACAGGGGGCACGACCGGGGAGCTGTTTTTT
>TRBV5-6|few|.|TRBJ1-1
CASSLLGSAGNTEAFF
TGTGCCAGCAGCTTGTTAGGCTCGGCAGGGAACACTGAAGCTTTCTTT
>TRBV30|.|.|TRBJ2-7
CAWSASTYEQYF
TGTGCCTGGAGTGCCAGTACCTACGAGCAGTACTTC
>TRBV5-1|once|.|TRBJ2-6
CASSLGHNSGANVLTF
TGCGCCAGCAGCTTGGGACATAACTCTGGGGCCAACGTCCTGACTTTC
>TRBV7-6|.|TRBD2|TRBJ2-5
CASSTGDGGAWETQYF
TGTGCCAGCAGCACCGGCGACGGGGGGGCCTGGGAGACCCAGTACTTC
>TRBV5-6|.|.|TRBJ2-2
CASSLGSGTKNTGELFF
TGTGCCAGCAGCTTGGGGTCAGGGACAAAGAACACCGGGGAGCTGTTTTTT
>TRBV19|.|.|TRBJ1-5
CASNRADQPQHF
TGTGCCAGTAACAGGGCGGATCAGCCCCAGCATTTT
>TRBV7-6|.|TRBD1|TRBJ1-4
CASSSGQGATNEKLFF
TGTGCCAGCAGCTCCGGACAGGGAGCCACTAATGAAAAACTGTTTTTT
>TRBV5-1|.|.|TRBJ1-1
CASSSGDEREAFF
TGCGCCAGCAGCTCCGGAGACGAACGTGAAGCTTTCTTT
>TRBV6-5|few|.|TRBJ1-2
CASSYRYRRGYGYTF
TGTGCCAGCAGTTACCGATACAGGCGCGGCTATGGCTACACCTTC
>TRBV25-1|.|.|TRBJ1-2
CASSESGSTNYGYTF
TGTGCCAGCAGTGAATCCGGGTCAACTAACTATGGCTACACCTTC
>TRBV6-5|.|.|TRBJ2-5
CASSNQRGETQYF
TGTGCCAGCAGTAACCAGCGTGGGGAGACCCAGTACTTC
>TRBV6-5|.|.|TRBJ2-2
CASSYRRGAGELFF
TGTGCCAGCAGTTACCGGCGGGGAGCCGGGGAGCTGTTTTTT
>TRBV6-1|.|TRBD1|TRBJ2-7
CASSGTGTGSPYEQYF
TGTGCCAGCAGTGGTACCGGGACAGGAAGCCCTTACGAGCAGTACTTC
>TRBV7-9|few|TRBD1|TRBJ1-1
CASSLPGGFTEAFF
TGTGCCAGCAGCTTGCCAGGGGGCTTCACTGAAGCTTTCTTT
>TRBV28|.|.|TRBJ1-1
CASSVLKGRATEAFF
TGTGCCAGCAGTGTCCTTAAGGGCAGGGCGACTGAAGCTTTCTTT
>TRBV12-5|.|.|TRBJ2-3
CASGLVLGASTDTQYF
TGTGCTAGTGGTTTGGTATTGGGGGCGAGCACAGATACGCAGTATTTT